The sequence of this T cell receptor beta chain was determined in a study of blood T cell repertoires in COVID-19. On the study more broadly: The United States, Italy and Spain were the sources of the acute and convalescent COVID-19 samples.

Enrolment of Seattle patients took place during active infection, and they were followed longitudinally. V lost 4 bases and J 4 bases, leaving 19 bases between the germline ends. The CDR3 contains 17 residues. The germline gives CDR1 MNHEY, CDR2 SMNVEV (reference sequence). In the authors' workflow: Amplifying reference gene primers gave estimates of nucleated cell counts. Data came from immunoSEQ multiplex PCR; TCRdb stores just in-frame clones and leaves some out. The D gene and trimming were derived from the DNA, and the V and J assignments and clone size from that table. Among 440,000 or so clones, about 91% were seen once, and the ten largest hold under 2%.

Sequencing used peripheral blood. The J gene is TRBJ1-4, the V gene TRBV27; D gene unclear. The receptor comes from a woman between 35 and 50 years old with COVID-19, enrolled during active disease. The CDR3 DNA sequence: TGTGCCAGCAGTTGGCGGGCAGGCCTCGTGGGTAATGAAAAACTGTTTTTT. Protein: CASSWRAGLVGNEKLFF.